These T cell receptor beta chains were read from a single sample in a study of neoadjuvant nivolumab and ipilimumab in lung cancer. Data came from immunoSEQ multiplex PCR; TCRdb stores just in-frame clones and leaves some out. The data show over 25,000 clones, 70% to 80% seen once. Sequenced material: tumor tissue, taken after neoadjuvant nivolumab, alone or with ipilimumab, at or shortly before surgery. The source of these receptors is an adult with non-small cell lung cancer. CDR3s include the opening cysteine and the closing phenylalanine or tryptophan. A D gene is named only where the DNA matches it firmly. For some rows the clone size is stated as once, few or many, or as a class when expanded; others skip it.

D	V	J	size	DNA	CDR3
NA	TRBV10-1	TRBJ1-5	NA	TGCGCCAGCAGTGAAACAAGGGATCAGCCCCAGCATTTT	CASSETRDQPQHF
NA	TRBV2	TRBJ1-2	NA	TGTGCCAGCAGTGAATCCGGGTCTACATATGGCTACACCTTC	CASSESGSTYGYTF
NA	TRBV15	TRBJ1-1	once	TGTGCCACCAGCAGAGATGGGAGGACTGAAGCTTTCTTT	CATSRDGRTEAFF
TRBD1	TRBV4-2	TRBJ1-4	NA	TGTGCCAGCAGCCAGGGACAGGGGGATGAAAAACTGTTTTTT	CASSQGQGDEKLFF
NA	TRBV5-1	TRBJ2-5	once	TGCGCCAGCAGCTTGGAAGTCATCCGGGCCCAAGAGACCCAGTACTTC	CASSLEVIRAQETQYF
NA	TRBV6-6	TRBJ2-3	NA	TGTGCCAGCAGTTACATACCTAGCACAGATACGCAGTATTTT	CASSYIPSTDTQYF
NA	TRBV5-1	TRBJ2-3	NA	TGCGCCAGCAGCCCAGGGAGGACGTTCTCAGATACGCAGTATTTT	CASSPGRTFSDTQYF
NA	TRBV5-1	TRBJ2-3	few	TGCGCCAGCAGCTTGGGCTCACTCACAGATACGCAGTATTTT	CASSLGSLTDTQYF
NA	TRBV11-2	TRBJ2-5	NA	TGTGCCAGCAGCTTAGCAGAGACCCAGTACTTC	CASSLAETQYF
TRBD1	TRBV7-8	TRBJ1-5	NA	TGTGCCAGCAGCTGGGGACAGACTTACCATAGCAATCAGCCCCAGCATTTT	CASSWGQTYHSNQPQHF
NA	TRBV10-3	TRBJ1-2	NA	TGTGCCATCGACAGCACAAAGGATGGCTACACCTTC	CAIDSTKDGYTF
NA	TRBV7-6	TRBJ1-1	NA	TGTGCCAGCAGCTTATTCCGTCGAGGCGAAGCTTTCTTT	CASSLFRRGEAFF
NA	TRBV6-5	TRBJ2-1	NA	TGTGCCAGCAGTTGGTATGGGCAGGGCCCCTACAATGAGCAGTTCTTC	CASSWYGQGPYNEQFF
TRBD1	TRBV5-4	TRBJ2-5	NA	TGTGCCAGCAGCTTGGGCGGGACAGGCAAAGAGACCCAGTACTTC	CASSLGGTGKETQYF
TRBD1	TRBV19	TRBJ1-2	NA	TGTGCCAGTAGGGAGACAGGGACGTTCTATGGCTACACCTTC	CASRETGTFYGYTF
NA	TRBV30	TRBJ1-1	NA	TGTGCCTGGAGCCCCCTGGGGGGATGGACTGAAGCTTTCTTT	CAWSPLGGWTEAFF
NA	TRBV29-1	TRBJ2-2	NA	TGCAGCGTTGAAGAAAAGAGGGGTGACGGGGAGCTGTTTTTT	CSVEEKRGDGELFF
NA	TRBV28	TRBJ2-5	NA	TGTGCCAGCAGGGGTGACCGCCGAGAGACCCAGTACTTC	CASRGDRRETQYF
NA	TRBV7-6	TRBJ2-1	few	TGTGCCAGCAGCTGGAGGGTGACATCTGACAATGAGCAGTTCTTC	CASSWRVTSDNEQFF
NA	TRBV29-1	TRBJ1-1	medium-sized	TGCAGCGCGAGGGGGAACAGTCCTAACACTGAAGCTTTCTTT	CSARGNSPNTEAFF
NA	TRBV6-6	TRBJ1-1	NA	TGTGCCAGCAGCCGTGGACAGAATGAAGCTTTCTTT	CASSRGQNEAFF
NA	TRBV2	TRBJ2-5	NA	TGTGCCACCACGGGACTCATGGAAGGGACCCAGTACTTC	CATTGLMEGTQYF
TRBD1	TRBV19	TRBJ2-7	NA	TGTGCCAGTAGTCCTTGGGACAGGGGCTACGAGCAGTACTTC	CASSPWDRGYEQYF
TRBD1	TRBV2	TRBJ1-2	NA	TGTGCCAGCAGCAGGACAGGGGGCGCGGATGGCTACACCTTC	CASSRTGGADGYTF
TRBD1	TRBV4-3	TRBJ1-2	NA	TGCGCCAGCAGCCAAGAAACGGCAGGGGGCTATGGCTACACCTTC	CASSQETAGGYGYTF
TRBD1	TRBV5-1	TRBJ1-2	NA	TGCGCCAGCAGCTTGCCCGGGACAGGGGGCTATGGCTACACCTTC	CASSLPGTGGYGYTF
NA	TRBV11-2	TRBJ1-6	NA	TGTGCCAGCAGCTTAGGGGCGGATAATTCACCCCTCCACTTT	CASSLGADNSPLHF
TRBD1	TRBV6-1	TRBJ2-7	NA	TGTGCCAGCAGTCCTTCGGGACAGTCCTACGAGCAGTACTTC	CASSPSGQSYEQYF
NA	TRBV11-3	TRBJ2-3	NA	TGTGCCAGCAGCCCAACTAGCACAGATACGCAGTATTTT	CASSPTSTDTQYF
NA	TRBV5-4	TRBJ1-1	NA	TGTGCCAGCAGCTTAGAGGGGATCACTGAAGCTTTCTTT	CASSLEGITEAFF